Below, 11 T cell receptor beta chains from the same sample are listed, as sequenced in a study of blood T cell repertoires in COVID-19. Sequencing was performed with immunoSEQ multiplex PCR; in TCRdb, only in-frame clones are kept and a portion is missing. The sample has around 100,000 clones; over 70% are singletons. Sequenced sample: peripheral blood. The receptors were sampled from a woman aged 70-85 years with acute or convalescent COVID-19.

The chain links TRBV11-3 to TRBJ2-3, with D unclear. Germline assignment: CDR1 SGHNT and CDR2 YENEEA. V was pared by 0 bases and J by 4 bases, with 5 bases between. There are 13 residues in the CDR3. The CDR3 loop reads CASSLDRSDTQYF. In DNA, the CDR3 is TGTGCCAGCAGCTTAGACAGATCAGATACGCAGTATTTT.

This chain links TRBV7-9 with TRBJ2-1; D ambiguous. Germline CDR1 is SEHNR and CDR2 is FQNEAQ (reference sequence). Deletions cut 6 bases from V and 2 bases from J, with 8 bases between. The CDR3 runs to 13 residues. In DNA, the CDR3 is TGTGCCAGCAGTCGGGTCCCCTACAATGAGCAGTTCTTC. Amino acids: CASSRVPYNEQFF.

The chain carries TRBV7-2 and TRBJ1-6; D perhaps matches TRBD1 (5 bases). Germline lookup yields CDR1 SGHTA and CDR2 FQGNSA. V was shortened by 2 bases and J by 7 bases, with 24 bases between the two germline ends. The CDR3 is made up of 19 amino acids. The CDR3 nucleotides read TGTGCCAGCAGCTTACATAGTTATAATCTCGGGGGTGGGAATTCACCCCTCCACTTT. Its protein product is CASSLHSYNLGGGNSPLHF.

The CDR3, as DNA: TGTGCCAGCAGCCTCTACGGACAGGGGGATAAAGAGACCCAGTACTTC. Its protein product is CASSLYGQGDKETQYF. The genes are TRBV7-9 and TRBJ2-5; 10 bases line up with TRBD1. The germline V gene has CDR1 SEHNR and CDR2 FQNEAQ (reference sequence). V lost 5 bases and J lost 3; bases outside the gene matches: 9. This CDR3 region has 16 residues.

The chain combines TRBV29-1 with TRBJ1-2; the D is unclear. Germline CDR1 is SQVTM and CDR2 is ANQGSEA. Trimming removed 0 bases from V and 4 bases from J, with 9 bases in between. There are 13 residues in the CDR3. CDR3 loop: CSVEEVDGYGYTF. The CDR3 region has the DNA TGCAGCGTTGAAGAGGTAGATGGCTATGGCTACACCTTC.

The rearrangement joins TRBV6-5 to TRBJ2-2; possibly TRBD1 for D (5 bases). V lost 6 bases, J lost 0 bases, and 11 bases lay in between. This CDR3 is 15 amino acids long. Germline lookup yields CDR1 MNHEY and CDR2 SVGAGI. CDR3 sequence reads: CASRDTGANTGELFF. CDR3 DNA sequence: TGTGCCAGCAGAGACACAGGTGCGAACACCGGGGAGCTGTTTTTT.

The chain is built from TRBV4-1 and TRBJ2-7, with TRBD1 as a possible D gene (6 bases). Germline V CDR1 and CDR2: MGHRA, YSYEKL. This CDR3 has 14 residues. The V gene lost 0 bases and the J gene lost 3 bases, with 9 bases spanning the gap. The CDR3 DNA is TGCGCCAGCAGCCAAGATTACAGGGTCTACGAGCAGTACTTC. Translating it yields CASSQDYRVYEQYF.

The V and J genes are TRBV2 and TRBJ1-1; TRBD1 matches 7 bases. CDR1 is SNHLY, CDR2 FYNNEI, per germline. J gave up 4 bases and V 5 bases, and 10 bases lay outside the gene matches. The CDR3 is 15 amino acids. The DNA of the CDR3 is TGTGCCAGCAGTCCCCGCCAGGGGGGTCTCACTGAAGCTTTCTTT. Translation gives CASSPRQGGLTEAFF.

The chain is built from TRBV9 and TRBJ2-3; perhaps TRBD1 as D (5 bases). The CDR3 runs to 15 residues. Per the germline V gene, CDR1 is SGDLS and CDR2 is YYNGEE. Trimming pared 0 bases from V and 2 bases from J, leaving 10 bases between. CDR3 bases: TGTGCCAGCAGCGTAGTTCAGGGAATCACAGATACGCAGTATTTT. It encodes CASSVVQGITDTQYF.

V usage is TRBV5-4 and J usage is TRBJ1-4, with 8 bases matching TRBD1. Looked up from germline, CDR1 is SGHNT and CDR2 is YYREEE (reference sequence). V was pared by 4 bases and J by 2 bases, with 7 bases of the junction left unmatched. CDR3 length: 16 residues. The CDR3 sequence is CASSPRTGQTNEKLFF. The CDR3 coding sequence is TGTGCCAGCAGCCCGAGGACAGGGCAGACTAATGAAAAACTGTTTTTT.

This clone was observed once. This sequence joins TRBV13 and TRBJ1-1; the match to TRBD1 covers 8 bases. This CDR3 is built from 15 residues. Germline V CDR1 and CDR2: PRHDT, FYEKMQ (reference sequence). V was clipped by 5 bases and J by 3 bases; unmatched bases: 8. The CDR3 DNA reads as TGTGCCAGCAGCCGACAGGGGTCGGGGCACACTGAAGCTTTCTTT. Encoded protein: CASSRQGSGHTEAFF.